These T cell receptor beta chains were read from a single sample in a study of blood T cell repertoires in COVID-19. This table comes from immunoSEQ multiplex PCR, and its TCRdb copy is limited to in-frame clones, with some not included. Among over 250,000 clones, approximately 88% were seen once, and the ten largest hold about 1.5%. The sequencing sample was made of peripheral blood. All receptors come from a human donor with COVID-19, enrolled during active disease. The donor label of this sample is uncertain. Both conserved end residues are part of each CDR3. D genes are given only for firm matches. Rows may omit the clone size; those that give it use once, few, many or a size class.

NA	TRBJ1-1	TRBD1	TRBV7-9	TGTGCCAGCCAACAGGGGACAACGAACACTGAAGCTTTCTTT	CASQQGTTNTEAFF
NA	TRBJ2-7	NA	TRBV6-5	TGTGCCAGCATCGGTCCAGGTAGCTACGAGCAGTACTTC	CASIGPGSYEQYF
once	TRBJ2-7	NA	TRBV3-1/TRBV3-2	TGTGCCAGCAGCCAAGATCATAGGACTTTCTACGAGCAGTACTTC	CASSQDHRTFYEQYF
NA	TRBJ2-1	TRBD2	TRBV18	TGTGCCAGCTCACTCGGACTAGCGGTCTCCTCCTACAATGAGCAGTTCTTC	CASSLGLAVSSYNEQFF
NA	TRBJ1-1	TRBD1	TRBV27	TGTGCCAGCAGTCCACCCTCCGGGACAGGGAAGACTGAAGCTTTCTTT	CASSPPSGTGKTEAFF
NA	TRBJ1-1	TRBD1	TRBV27	TGTGCCAGCAGGGACAGGGCTGAAGCTTTCTTT	CASRDRAEAFF
NA	TRBJ2-1	TRBD2	TRBV5-1	TGCGCCAGCAGCTTGGACCCTCCGGGACTAGCGGACTTCCGGGCCAATGAGCAGTTCTTC	CASSLDPPGLADFRANEQFF
NA	TRBJ2-7	TRBD2	TRBV5-1	TGCGCCAGCACCCTGGGGGTAGCGGGAGGCGAGCAGTACTTC	CASTLGVAGGEQYF
NA	TRBJ2-3	NA	TRBV30	TGTGCCTGGGGGATGGGAGAGTTCACAGATACGCAGTATTTT	CAWGMGEFTDTQYF
NA	TRBJ1-2	NA	TRBV28	TGTGCCAGCATTCAGACCCTAGTAGGCTATGGCTACACCTTC	CASIQTLVGYGYTF
NA	TRBJ2-3	TRBD2	TRBV11-3	TGTGCCAGCAGCCTAGGAGCGGGGGATACGCAGTATTTT	CASSLGAGDTQYF
NA	TRBJ2-1	NA	TRBV7-7	TGTGCTAGCAGCTTAGCGCGGCTAGCGTTAATTTGGACGAATGAGCAGTTCTTC	CASSLARLALIWTNEQFF
NA	TRBJ2-4	TRBD1	TRBV10-3	TGTGCCATCAGTGAACGTCCCGGGACAGGGGCAACCAAAAACATTCAGTACTTC	CAISERPGTGATKNIQYF
NA	TRBJ1-1	NA	TRBV11-3	TGTGCCAGCAGCCGGGGGACTTCGACTGAAGCTTTCTTT	CASSRGTSTEAFF
NA	TRBJ2-2	TRBD1	TRBV5-5	TGTGCCAGCAGCTTGGCCCCCAGGGGGCCATACACCGGGGAGCTGTTTTTT	CASSLAPRGPYTGELFF
NA	TRBJ2-1	TRBD2	TRBV7-3	TGTGCCAGCAGCCCGGGACTAGCGTGGCTGCCTAACAATGAGCAGTTCTTC	CASSPGLAWLPNNEQFF
NA	TRBJ2-7	NA	TRBV24-1	TGTGCCACCAGTGATTCCCCGCGGGGCCGGACTCAGTACTTC	CATSDSPRGRTQYF
NA	TRBJ1-4	TRBD1	TRBV19	TGTGCCAGTAGTGGGACAGGGAATGAAAAACTGTTTTTT	CASSGTGNEKLFF
NA	TRBJ1-1	NA	TRBV28	TGTGCCAGCGTCGGGGGCACTGAAGCTTTCTTT	CASVGGTEAFF
NA	TRBJ1-2	NA	TRBV19	TGTGCCAGTATTGAGGTCAACGGCGGGAGAGCTAACTATGGCTACACCTTC	CASIEVNGGRANYGYTF
NA	TRBJ2-4	NA	TRBV5-1	TGCGCCAGCAGCTTGGTCGCAGGGTTATCCCAAGGAGCTAACATTCAGTACTTC	CASSLVAGLSQGANIQYF
few	TRBJ2-1	NA	TRBV5-6	TGTGCCAGCAGCTATTTTCCCCGGAGGCCCAATGAGCAGTTCTTC	CASSYFPRRPNEQFF
NA	TRBJ1-1	NA	TRBV5-6	TGTGCCAGCAGCCCGGAGTTGGAGAACACTGAAGCTTTCTTT	CASSPELENTEAFF
once	TRBJ2-2	TRBD2	TRBV10-3	TGTGCCATCAGTGAGTCGAGGCGGGAGGGCACCGGGGAGCTGTTTTTT	CAISESRREGTGELFF
NA	TRBJ2-1	NA	TRBV21-1	TGTGCCAGCAGCAAAGGATACAGGGGCAATGAGCAGTTCTTC	CASSKGYRGNEQFF
NA	TRBJ1-2	NA	TRBV25-1	TGTGCCAGCAGTGCCCAGGGAGGGTATGGCTACACCTTC	CASSAQGGYGYTF
once	TRBJ2-1	TRBD2	TRBV18	TGTGCCAGCTCACCGCCGGGGCGGGGGTACAATGAGCAGTTCTTC	CASSPPGRGYNEQFF
NA	TRBJ1-6	TRBD1	TRBV15	TGTGCCACCAGCAGAGATCCAGGGGGGTCTAATTCACCCCTCCACTTT	CATSRDPGGSNSPLHF
NA	TRBJ1-5	TRBD1	TRBV12-5	TGTGCTAGTGGTTTGGGACAGGGGGCCAGCAATCAGCCCCAGCATTTT	CASGLGQGASNQPQHF
NA	TRBJ2-7	NA	TRBV24-1	TGTGCCACCTTCCGGCGGAATCGGGAATCGATGGGATCCTACGAGCAGTACTTC	CATFRRNRESMGSYEQYF
NA	TRBJ2-5	TRBD2	TRBV7-9	TGTGCCAGCAGCCCGGGACTAGCGGAAGAGACCCAGTACTTC	CASSPGLAEETQYF
few	TRBJ1-2	NA	TRBV11-2	TGTGCCAGCAGCTTATTCACAGTCCTCAAAGCTAACTATGGCTACACCTTC	CASSLFTVLKANYGYTF
NA	TRBJ2-1	TRBD2	TRBV5-1	TGCGCCAGCAGCCGGACTAGCGGGAGCAGCAATGAGCAGTTCTTC	CASSRTSGSSNEQFF
NA	TRBJ2-1	TRBD2	TRBV7-9	TGTGCCAGCAGCTCCGGGACTAGCGGGAGAATCGATGAGCAGTTCTTC	CASSSGTSGRIDEQFF
once	TRBJ1-4	TRBD1	TRBV29-1	TGCAGCGTTGGACAGGGACCTAATGAAAAACTGTTTTTT	CSVGQGPNEKLFF
few	TRBJ1-4	NA	TRBV19	TGTGCCAGTAGTCTCGGGGATGTTAATGAAAAACTGTTTTTT	CASSLGDVNEKLFF
NA	TRBJ1-1	NA	TRBV12-3/TRBV12-4	TGTGCCAGCAGTTTCGGGGGGGACACTGAAGCTTTCTTT	CASSFGGDTEAFF
NA	TRBJ2-6	NA	TRBV6-5	TGTGCCAGCAGTCAGGGGAGGGCTGGGGCCAACGTCCTGACTTTC	CASSQGRAGANVLTF